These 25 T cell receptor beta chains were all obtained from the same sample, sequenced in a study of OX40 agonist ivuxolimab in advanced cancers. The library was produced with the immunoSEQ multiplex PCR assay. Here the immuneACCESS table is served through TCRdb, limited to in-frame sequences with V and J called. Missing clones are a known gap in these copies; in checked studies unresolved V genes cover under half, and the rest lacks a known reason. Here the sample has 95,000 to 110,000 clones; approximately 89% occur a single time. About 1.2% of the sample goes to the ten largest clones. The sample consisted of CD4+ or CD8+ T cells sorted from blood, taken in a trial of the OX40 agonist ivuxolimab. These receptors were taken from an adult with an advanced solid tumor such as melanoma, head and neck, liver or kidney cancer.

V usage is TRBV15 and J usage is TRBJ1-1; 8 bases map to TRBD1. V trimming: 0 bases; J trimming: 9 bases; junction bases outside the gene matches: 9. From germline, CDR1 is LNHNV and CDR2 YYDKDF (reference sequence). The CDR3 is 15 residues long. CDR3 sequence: CATSRDLTRQGQAFF. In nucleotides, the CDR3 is TGTGCCACCAGCAGAGATTTGACAAGACAGGGGCAAGCTTTCTTT.

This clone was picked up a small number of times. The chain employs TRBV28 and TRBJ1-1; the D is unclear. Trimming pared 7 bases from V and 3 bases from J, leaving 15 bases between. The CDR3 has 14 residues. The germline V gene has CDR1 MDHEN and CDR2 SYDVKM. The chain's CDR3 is CASTRTLGDTEAFF. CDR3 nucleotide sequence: TGTGCCAGCACCAGAACTCTCGGCGACACTGAAGCTTTCTTT.

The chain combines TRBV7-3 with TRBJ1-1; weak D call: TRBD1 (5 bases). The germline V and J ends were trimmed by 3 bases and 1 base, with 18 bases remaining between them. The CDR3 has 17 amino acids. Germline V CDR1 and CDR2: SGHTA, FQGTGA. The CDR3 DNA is TGTGCCAGCAGCTTCCTACAGGCGTCCCGGACGAACACTGAAGCTTTCTTT. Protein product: CASSFLQASRTNTEAFF.

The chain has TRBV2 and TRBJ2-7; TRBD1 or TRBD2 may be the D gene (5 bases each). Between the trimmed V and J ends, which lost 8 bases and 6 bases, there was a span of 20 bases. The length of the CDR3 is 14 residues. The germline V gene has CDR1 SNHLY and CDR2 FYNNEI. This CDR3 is CASRLSPGSAEQYF. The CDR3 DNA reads TGTGCCAGCCGCCTCTCCCCAGGGAGCGCCGAGCAGTACTTC.

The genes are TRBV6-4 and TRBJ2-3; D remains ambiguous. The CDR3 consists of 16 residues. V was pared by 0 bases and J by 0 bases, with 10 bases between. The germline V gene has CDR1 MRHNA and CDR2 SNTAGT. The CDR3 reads CASSDSTYPSTDTQYF. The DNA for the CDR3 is TGTGCCAGCAGTGACTCGACCTATCCTAGCACAGATACGCAGTATTTT.

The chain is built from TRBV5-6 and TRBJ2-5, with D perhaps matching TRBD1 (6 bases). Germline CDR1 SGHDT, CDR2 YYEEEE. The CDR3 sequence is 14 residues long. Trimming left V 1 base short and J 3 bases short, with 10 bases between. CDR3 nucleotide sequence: TGTGCCAGCAGCTTGTGGGCAGGGGAAGAGACCCAGTACTTC. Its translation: CASSLWAGEETQYF.

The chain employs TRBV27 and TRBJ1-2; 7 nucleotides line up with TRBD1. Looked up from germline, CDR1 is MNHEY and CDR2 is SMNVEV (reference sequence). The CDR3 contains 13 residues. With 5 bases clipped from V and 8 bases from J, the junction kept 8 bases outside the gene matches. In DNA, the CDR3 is TGTGCCAGCAGTCTCCGAGGGGGCACGGGCTACACCTTC. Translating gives CASSLRGGTGYTF.

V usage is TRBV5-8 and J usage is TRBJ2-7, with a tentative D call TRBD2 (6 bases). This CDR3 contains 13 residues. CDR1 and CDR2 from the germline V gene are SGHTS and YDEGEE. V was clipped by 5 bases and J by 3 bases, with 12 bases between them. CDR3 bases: TGTGCCAGCAGTCGAGAGGGACTCTACGAGCAGTACTTC. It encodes CASSREGLYEQYF.

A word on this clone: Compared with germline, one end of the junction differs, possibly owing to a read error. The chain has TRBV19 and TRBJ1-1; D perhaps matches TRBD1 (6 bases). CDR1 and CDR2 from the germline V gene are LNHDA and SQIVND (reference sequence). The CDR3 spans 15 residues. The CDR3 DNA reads TGTGCCAGTAGAATAGCAGGGACACCGAACACTGAAGCTTTCTTT. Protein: CASRIAGTPNTEAFF.

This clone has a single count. The CDR3 DNA sequence: TGTGCCAGCTCACTCGCTCTACTGAGGGAGCAGTACTTC. Its protein product is CASSLALLREQYF. This sequence joins TRBV18 and TRBJ2-7; unclear D gene. This CDR3 spans 13 amino acids. V was trimmed by 4 bases and J by 7 bases, leaving 14 bases between them. CDR1 and CDR2 from the germline V gene are KGHSH and LQKENI.

The CDR3 bases are TGTGCCAGCAGCCTCGAGATGTTTGGTATGGGGCAGTTCTTC. Translation gives CASSLEMFGMGQFF. The chain couples TRBV7-2 to TRBJ2-1; D is undetermined. This CDR3 is built from 14 residues. Germline CDR1 SGHTA, CDR2 FQGNSA. Between the trimmed V and J ends, which lost 5 bases and 12 bases, there was a span of 20 bases.

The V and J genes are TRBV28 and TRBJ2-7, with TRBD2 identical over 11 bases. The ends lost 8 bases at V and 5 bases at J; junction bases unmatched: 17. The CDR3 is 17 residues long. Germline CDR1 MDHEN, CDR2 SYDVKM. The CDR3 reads CASGIPGLAVSRDEQYF. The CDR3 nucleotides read TGTGCCAGCGGAATACCGGGACTAGCGGTGTCTAGGGACGAGCAGTACTTC.

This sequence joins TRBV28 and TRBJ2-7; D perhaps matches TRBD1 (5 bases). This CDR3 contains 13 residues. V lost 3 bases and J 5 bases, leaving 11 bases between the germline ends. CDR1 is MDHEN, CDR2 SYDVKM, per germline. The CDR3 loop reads CASSLWKGDEQYF. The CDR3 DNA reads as TGTGCCAGCAGTTTGTGGAAAGGGGACGAGCAGTACTTC.

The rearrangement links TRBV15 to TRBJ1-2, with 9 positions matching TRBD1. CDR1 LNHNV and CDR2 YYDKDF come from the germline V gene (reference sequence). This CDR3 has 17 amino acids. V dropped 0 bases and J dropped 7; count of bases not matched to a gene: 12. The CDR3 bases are TGTGCCACCAGCAGAGATCGCTCGGACAGGGGAATGAGTGGCTACACCTTC. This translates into CATSRDRSDRGMSGYTF.

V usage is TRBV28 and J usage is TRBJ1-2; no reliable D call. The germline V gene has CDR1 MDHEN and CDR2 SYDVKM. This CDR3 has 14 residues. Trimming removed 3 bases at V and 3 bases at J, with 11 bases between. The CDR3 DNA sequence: TGTGCCAGCAGTTTGCCGGGATTGGACTATGGCTACACCTTC. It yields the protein CASSLPGLDYGYTF.

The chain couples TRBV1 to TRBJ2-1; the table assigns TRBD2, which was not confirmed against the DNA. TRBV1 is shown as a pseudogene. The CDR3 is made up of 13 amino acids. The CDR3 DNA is TGCACCAGCAGCCCGAAGCCCGGGAATGAGCAGTTCTTC. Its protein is CTSSPKPGNEQFF.

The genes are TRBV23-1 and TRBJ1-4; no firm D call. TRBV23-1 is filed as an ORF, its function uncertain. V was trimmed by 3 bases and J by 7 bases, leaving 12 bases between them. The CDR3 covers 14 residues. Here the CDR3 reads CASSHFLNSEKLFF. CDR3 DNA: TGCGCCAGCAGTCATTTCCTCAATTCTGAAAAACTGTTTTTT.

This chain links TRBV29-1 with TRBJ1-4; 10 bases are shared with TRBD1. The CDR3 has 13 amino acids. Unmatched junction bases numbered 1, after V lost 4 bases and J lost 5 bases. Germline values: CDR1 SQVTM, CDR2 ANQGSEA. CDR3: CSVGGQGNEKLFF. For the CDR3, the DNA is TGCAGCGTTGGGGGACAGGGGAATGAAAAACTGTTTTTT.

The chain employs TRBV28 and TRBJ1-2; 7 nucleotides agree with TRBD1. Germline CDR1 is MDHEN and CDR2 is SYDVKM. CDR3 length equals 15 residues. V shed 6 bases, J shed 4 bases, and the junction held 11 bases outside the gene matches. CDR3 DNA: TGTGCCAGCAGCCTGACAGGGTCGGGGAGCTATGGCTACACCTTC. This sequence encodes CASSLTGSGSYGYTF.

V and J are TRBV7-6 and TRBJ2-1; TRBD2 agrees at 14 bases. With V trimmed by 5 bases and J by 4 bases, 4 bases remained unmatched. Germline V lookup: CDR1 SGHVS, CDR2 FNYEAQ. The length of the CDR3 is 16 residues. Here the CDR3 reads CASSQGLAGAYNEQFF. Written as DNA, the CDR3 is TGTGCCAGCAGCCAGGGACTAGCGGGAGCATACAATGAGCAGTTCTTC.

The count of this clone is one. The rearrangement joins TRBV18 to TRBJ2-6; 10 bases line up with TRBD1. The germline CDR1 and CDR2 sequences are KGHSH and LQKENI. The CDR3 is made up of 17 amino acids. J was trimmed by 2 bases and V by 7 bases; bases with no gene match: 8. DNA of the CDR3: TGTGCCAGCTTGCCGGGACAGGGGTTAGCTGGGGCCAACGTCCTGACTTTC. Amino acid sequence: CASLPGQGLAGANVLTF.

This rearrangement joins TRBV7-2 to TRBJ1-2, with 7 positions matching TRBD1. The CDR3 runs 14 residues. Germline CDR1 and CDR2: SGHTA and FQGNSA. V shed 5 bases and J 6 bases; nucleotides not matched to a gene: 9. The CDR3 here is CASSLPGQANGYTF. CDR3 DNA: TGTGCCAGCAGCCTACCCGGACAGGCCAATGGCTACACCTTC.

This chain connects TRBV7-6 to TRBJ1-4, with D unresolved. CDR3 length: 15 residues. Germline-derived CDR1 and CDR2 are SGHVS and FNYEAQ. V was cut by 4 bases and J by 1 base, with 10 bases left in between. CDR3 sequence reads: CASSSGELTNEKLFF. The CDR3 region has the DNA TGTGCCAGCAGCTCCGGGGAGTTAACTAATGAAAAACTGTTTTTT.

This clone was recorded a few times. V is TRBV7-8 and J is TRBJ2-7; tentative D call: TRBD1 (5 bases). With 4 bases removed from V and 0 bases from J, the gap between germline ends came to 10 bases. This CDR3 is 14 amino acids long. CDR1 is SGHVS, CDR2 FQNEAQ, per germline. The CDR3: CASSYTGSSYEQYF. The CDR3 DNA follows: TGTGCCAGCAGCTACACAGGAAGCTCCTACGAGCAGTACTTC.

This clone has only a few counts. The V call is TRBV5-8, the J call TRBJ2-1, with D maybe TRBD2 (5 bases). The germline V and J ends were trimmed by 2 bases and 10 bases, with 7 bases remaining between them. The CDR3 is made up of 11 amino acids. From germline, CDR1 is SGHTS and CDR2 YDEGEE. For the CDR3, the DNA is TGTGCCAGCAGCTTCGGGATCGAGCAGTTCTTC. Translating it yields CASSFGIEQFF.